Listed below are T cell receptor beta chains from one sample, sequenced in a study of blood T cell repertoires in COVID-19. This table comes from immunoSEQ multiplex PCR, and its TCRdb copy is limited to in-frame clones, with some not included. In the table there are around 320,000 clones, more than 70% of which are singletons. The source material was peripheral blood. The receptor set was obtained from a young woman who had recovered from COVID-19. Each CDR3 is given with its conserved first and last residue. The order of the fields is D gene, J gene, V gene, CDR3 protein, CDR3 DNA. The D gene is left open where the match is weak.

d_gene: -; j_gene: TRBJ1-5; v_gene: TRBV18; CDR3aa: CASSIGGGGSQPQHF; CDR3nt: TGTGCCAGCTCCATAGGCGGCGGAGGGAGTCAGCCCCAGCATTTT
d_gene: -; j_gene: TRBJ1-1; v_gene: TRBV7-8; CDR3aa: CASREGGYTEAFF; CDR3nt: TGTGCCAGCAGAGAGGGCGGGTATACTGAAGCTTTCTTT
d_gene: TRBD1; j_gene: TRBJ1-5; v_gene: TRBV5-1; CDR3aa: CASSIQGAPNQPQHF; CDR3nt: TGCGCCAGCAGCATTCAGGGGGCCCCAAATCAGCCCCAGCATTTT
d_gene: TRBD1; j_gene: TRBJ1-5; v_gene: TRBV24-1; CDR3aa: CATGQGGRGNQPQHF; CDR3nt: TGTGCCACCGGACAGGGCGGTAGGGGCAATCAGCCCCAGCATTTT
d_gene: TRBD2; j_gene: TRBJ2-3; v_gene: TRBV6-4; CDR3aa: CASSYWVGLAGASTDTQYF; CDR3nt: TGTGCCAGCAGCTATTGGGTGGGACTAGCGGGGGCTAGCACAGATACGCAGTATTTT
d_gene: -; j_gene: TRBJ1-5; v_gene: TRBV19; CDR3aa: CASTRRGQPQHF; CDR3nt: TGTGCCAGTACCAGAAGAGGTCAGCCCCAGCATTTT
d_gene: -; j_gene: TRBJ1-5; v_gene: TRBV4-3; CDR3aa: CASSQEMAIGVNQPQHF; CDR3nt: TGCGCCAGCAGCCAAGAGATGGCGATAGGGGTCAATCAGCCCCAGCATTTT
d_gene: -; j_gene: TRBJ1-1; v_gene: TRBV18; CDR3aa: CATGAGVTEAFF; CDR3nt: TGTGCCACGGGGGCGGGAGTCACTGAAGCTTTCTTT
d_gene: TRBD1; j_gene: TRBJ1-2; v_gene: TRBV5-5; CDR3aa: CASSSTGDGYTF; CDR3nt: TGTGCCAGCAGCTCGACAGGGGATGGCTACACCTTC
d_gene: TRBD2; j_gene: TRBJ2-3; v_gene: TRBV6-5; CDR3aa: CASSYELAADTDTQYF; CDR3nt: TGTGCCAGCAGCTACGAACTAGCGGCTGACACAGATACGCAGTATTTT
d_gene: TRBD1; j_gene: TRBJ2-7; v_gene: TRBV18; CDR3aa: CASSPKTRGKDEQYF; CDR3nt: TGTGCCAGCTCACCTAAGACCAGGGGGAAGGACGAGCAGTACTTC
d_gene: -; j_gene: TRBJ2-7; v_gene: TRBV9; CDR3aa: CASSVSREPYEQYF; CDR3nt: TGTGCCAGCAGCGTGAGCAGGGAACCCTACGAGCAGTACTTC
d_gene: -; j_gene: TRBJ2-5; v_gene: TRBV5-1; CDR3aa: CASSLEGRREETQYF; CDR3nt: TGCGCCAGCAGCTTGGAGGGACGGAGGGAAGAGACCCAGTACTTC
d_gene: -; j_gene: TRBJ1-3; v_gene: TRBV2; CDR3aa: CASSETRNTIYF; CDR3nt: TGTGCCAGCAGTGAAACACGAAACACCATATATTTT